One sample yielded the 18 T cell receptor beta chains listed below, sequenced in a study of cytomegalovirus exposure and HLA in healthy donors. PCR amplification relied on 60 Vbeta primers (plus 13 Jbeta primers). Assay: immunoSEQ multiplex PCR; the TCRdb copy retains only in-frame clones and omits some. The table has 110,000 or so clones, about 77% seen once; the top ten hold 5.4%. Sample: PBMCs. The receptor set was obtained from a woman aged 25 to 39 in good health and CMV-seropositive.

This clone was seen a few times. The CDR3 sequence is CASSQGAARGGPQHF. The CDR3, as DNA: TGTGCCAGCAGCCAGGGTGCGGCCAGAGGGGGGCCCCAGCATTTT. This chain links TRBV7-8 with TRBJ1-5; possibly TRBD1 for D (6 bases). The V and J ends lost 5 bases and 9 bases respectively, with 20 bases between them. Germline V CDR1 and CDR2: SGHVS, FQNEAQ. The CDR3 covers 15 residues.

This chain joins TRBV27 and TRBJ1-4; TRBD1 is a possible D gene (5 bases). The V and J ends lost 0 bases and 7 bases respectively, with 18 bases between them. Germline loops: CDR1 MNHEY, CDR2 SMNVEV (reference sequence). This CDR3 has 17 residues. The CDR3: CASSLSTGDSGIEKLFF. The CDR3 DNA reads as TGTGCCAGCAGTTTATCGACGGGGGACTCTGGGATTGAAAAACTGTTTTTT.

The chain recombines TRBV5-1 with TRBJ1-1, with TRBD1 identical over 7 bases. With V trimmed by 0 bases and J by 7 bases, 3 bases remained unmatched. The V gene's germline CDR1 is SGHRS and CDR2 YFSETQ. The CDR3 is made up of 13 amino acids. In DNA, the CDR3 is TGCGCCAGCAGCTTGGGACAGGGCTTTGAAGCTTTCTTT. This sequence encodes CASSLGQGFEAFF.

The V gene is TRBV6-1, the J gene TRBJ1-4, with D perhaps matching TRBD1 (6 bases). This CDR3 region has 14 residues. Between the trimmed V and J ends, which lost 4 bases and 7 bases, there was a span of 13 bases. CDR1 and CDR2 (germline): MNHNS, SASEGT. The CDR3, as DNA: TGTGCCAGCAGTGTAACAGGGCAGAGTGAAAAACTGTTTTTT. This gives the protein CASSVTGQSEKLFF.

This chain joins TRBV27 and TRBJ2-5; 7 nucleotides align to TRBD1. Germline V lookup: CDR1 MNHEY, CDR2 SMNVEV (reference sequence). V lost 6 bases, J lost 1 base, and 8 bases stayed unmatched. The CDR3 has 15 residues. CDR3 in amino acids: CASRSIGTAQETQYF. CDR3 coding DNA: TGTGCCAGCAGATCCATAGGGACAGCCCAAGAGACCCAGTACTTC.

A word on this clone: Other DNA sequences in the sample encode the same CDR3. The J gene is TRBJ1-4, the V gene TRBV27; D may be TRBD1 (5 bases). V lost 3 bases and J 3 bases, leaving 17 bases between the germline ends. This CDR3 has 17 amino acids. Germline values: CDR1 MNHEY, CDR2 SMNVEV (reference sequence). The CDR3 here is CASSLSGQGGANEKLFF. The DNA of the CDR3 is TGTGCCAGCAGTTTGTCAGGTCAGGGAGGAGCTAATGAAAAACTGTTTTTT.

This clone was detected a few times. The CDR3 loop is CATTSGTEDEQFF. The CDR3 DNA sequence: TGTGCCACCACTAGCGGGACTGAGGATGAGCAGTTCTTC. This chain connects TRBV10-3 to TRBJ2-1, with 10 nucleotides matching TRBD2. The CDR3 is made up of 13 amino acids. CDR1 ENHRY and CDR2 SYGVKD come from the germline V gene. V shed 10 bases, J shed 8 bases, and the junction held 8 bases outside the gene matches.

The chain combines TRBV5-4 with TRBJ2-1; D perhaps matches TRBD1 (5 bases). The CDR3 is made up of 14 amino acids. V was trimmed by 4 bases and J by 4 bases, leaving 12 bases between them. CDR1 SGHNT and CDR2 YYREEE come from the germline V gene (reference sequence). CDR3 loop: CASSPPDTYNEQFF. CDR3 sequence (DNA): TGTGCCAGCAGCCCGCCGGACACATACAATGAGCAGTTCTTC.

A few counts support this clone. The chain links TRBV27 to TRBJ2-6; maybe TRBD1 (7 bases). Germline lookup yields CDR1 MNHEY and CDR2 SMNVEV (reference sequence). This CDR3 region has 15 residues. The V and J ends lost 10 bases and 2 bases respectively, with 15 bases between them. Here the CDR3 DNA reads TGTGCCACCGGAGGGGGCGTTGCTGGGGCCAACGTCCTGACTTTC. Protein sequence: CATGGGVAGANVLTF. Supplemented by reference TRBV27 and TRBJ2-6, the full variable domain reads EAQVTQNPRYLITVTGKKLTVTCSQNMNHEYMSWYRQDPGLGLRQIYYSMNVEVTDKGDVPEGYKVSRKEKRNFPLILESPSPNQTSLYFCATGGGVAGANVLTFGAGSRLTVL.

The chain links TRBV4-1 to TRBJ2-3; 8 bases align to TRBD2. Trimming removed 0 bases from V and 6 bases from J; junction bases left unmatched: 8. Germline CDR1 reads MGHRA; CDR2 reads YSYEKL. This CDR3 comprises 16 residues. CDR3 DNA: TGCGCCAGCAGCCAAGATCTAGCGGGCCCTTCGGATACGCAGTATTTT. It codes for CASSQDLAGPSDTQYF.

The V gene is TRBV9, the J gene TRBJ2-3, with 10 bases fitting TRBD2. With 1 base clipped from V and 0 bases from J, the junction kept 2 bases outside the gene matches. The CDR3 loop spans 16 amino acids. Looked up from germline, CDR1 is SGDLS and CDR2 is YYNGEE. The CDR3 DNA follows: TGTGCCAGCAGCGTAACTAGCGGGGCGAGCACAGATACGCAGTATTTT. This translates into CASSVTSGASTDTQYF.

The genes are TRBV27 and TRBJ2-7; perhaps TRBD1 as D (6 bases). The CDR3 is 14 amino acids. Germline loops: CDR1 MNHEY, CDR2 SMNVEV (reference sequence). Trimming stripped 2 bases from V and 6 bases from J, with 14 bases between. The CDR3 loop reads CASSLMGANREQYF. CDR3 bases: TGTGCCAGCAGTTTAATGGGGGCCAACCGCGAGCAGTACTTC.

The CDR3 is CSANTGQGSTDTQYF. CDR3 DNA: TGCAGCGCAAATACGGGACAGGGAAGCACAGATACGCAGTATTTT. This chain links TRBV29-1 with TRBJ2-3; 9 positions agree with TRBD1. V trimming: 7 bases; J trimming: 0 bases; junction bases outside the gene matches: 8. This CDR3 contains 15 residues. Germline CDR1 is SQVTM and CDR2 is ANQGSEA.

This chain uses TRBV5-1 with TRBJ2-3; D ambiguous. The V end lost 1 base, the J end lost 6 bases, and 9 bases lay between the germline ends. This CDR3 is built from 13 residues. The germline V gene has CDR1 SGHRS and CDR2 YFSETQ. CDR3 protein: CASSLRVVDTQYF. The CDR3 nucleotides read TGCGCCAGCAGCTTGCGGGTAGTCGATACGCAGTATTTT.

In its sample, this clone was seen a few times. The V call is TRBV5-6, the J call TRBJ2-3; D is possibly TRBD2 (5 bases). CDR1 is SGHDT and CDR2 is YYEEEE in the germline V gene. The CDR3 contains 13 residues. V lost 4 bases to trimming and J lost 3 bases, with 9 bases between them. CDR3 in amino acids: CASSNGGTDTQYF. CDR3 nucleotides: TGTGCCAGCAGCAACGGCGGGACAGATACGCAGTATTTT.

The rearrangement joins TRBV30 to TRBJ1-5; possibly TRBD1 for D (5 bases). V was shortened by 1 base and J by 3 bases, with 10 bases between the two germline ends. CDR3 size: 14 residues. CDR1 is GTSNPN, CDR2 SVGIG, per germline (reference sequence). CDR3 nucleotides: TGTGCCTGGAGTGGAGCAGGGTTCAATCAGCCCCAGCATTTT. Translated: CAWSGAGFNQPQHF. Drawing the rest from reference TRBV30 and TRBJ1-5, the complete variable domain is SQTIHQWPATLVQPVGSPLSLECTVEGTSNPNLYWYRQAAGRGLQLLFYSVGIGQISSEVPQNLSASRPQDRQFILSSKKLLLSDSGFYLCAWSGAGFNQPQHFGDGTRLSIL.

Only a few counts were recorded for this clone. This sequence joins TRBV30 and TRBJ1-2; TRBD1 matches 7 bases. This CDR3 is built from 11 residues. In germline, CDR1 is GTSNPN, CDR2 SVGIG (reference sequence). With V trimmed by 5 bases and J by 8 bases, 5 bases remained unmatched. In DNA form, the CDR3 reads TGTGCCTGGCTGAGGACAGGCGGCTACACCTTC. This encodes CAWLRTGGYTF.

The rearrangement joins TRBV27 to TRBJ2-7, with TRBD2 identical over 8 bases. The CDR3 consists of 15 residues. V trimming: 2 bases; J trimming: 5 bases; junction bases outside the gene matches: 8. Looked up from germline, CDR1 is MNHEY and CDR2 is SMNVEV (reference sequence). This chain's CDR3 is CASSLGSGGPDEQYF. CDR3 sequence (DNA): TGTGCCAGCAGTTTAGGTTCGGGAGGGCCGGACGAGCAGTACTTC.